This TCR beta chain came from a study of T cell repertoires in cytomegalovirus infection. Study-level information: A matching HLA type, together with CMV infection, was signaled by public TCR beta signatures.

V shed 3 bases, J shed 1 base, and the junction held 6 bases outside the gene matches. Germline V gives CDR1 SEHNR, CDR2 FQNEAQ (reference sequence). This CDR3 has 16 residues. TCRdb analysed the reads with MiXCR anew, one entry per CDR3 protein. The data show under 800,000 distinct CDR3 sequences, 20% to 25% seen once. Sequenced input: CD8+ T cells from PBMCs. The chain uses TRBV7-9 and TRBJ1-1, with 9 bases identical to TRBD1. The receptor comes from a human donor in good health (CMV status not recorded). Some clones in this sample may be carry-over from other donors' samples. For the CDR3, the DNA is TGTGCCAGCAGCTTTACAGGGGGCCGATCGAACACTGAAGCTTTCTTT. It specifies CASSFTGGRSNTEAFF.